The next 7 T cell receptor beta chains were all read from a single sample in a study of PD-L1 blockade in urothelial cancer. Clones were read by immunoSEQ multiplex PCR, and TCRdb kept only the in-frame ones, dropping some. The table lists tens of thousands of clones, around 81% of them singletons. Time point indicated: pretreatment peripheral blood. The specimen was PBMCs, collected around atezolizumab (anti-PD-L1) treatment. These receptor sequences come from a man aged 40-49 years with urothelial cancer.

The V gene is TRBV5-4, the J gene TRBJ2-5; 8 bases map to TRBD1. This CDR3 has 16 residues. The germline V gene has CDR1 SGHNT and CDR2 YYREEE (reference sequence). Trimming cost V 3 bases and J 0 bases; bases outside gene matches: 7. CDR3 residues: CASSSRTGPNQETQYF. CDR3 bases: TGTGCCAGCAGCTCGCGGACAGGGCCGAACCAAGAGACCCAGTACTTC.

The rearrangement links TRBV7-3 to TRBJ1-5, with 8 nucleotides matching TRBD1. After removal of 5 bases from V and 2 bases from J, the junction contained 5 bases not matched to a gene. This CDR3 contains 15 residues. The germline gives CDR1 SGHTA, CDR2 FQGTGA. DNA for the CDR3: TGTGCCAGCAGCCTCGCAGGGGGCGGCAATCAGCCCCAGCATTTT. This translates into CASSLAGGGNQPQHF.

The V call is TRBV5-6, the J call TRBJ2-3, with 8 bases matching TRBD1. The ends lost 4 bases at V and 2 bases at J; junction bases unmatched: 9. Germline assignment: CDR1 SGHDT and CDR2 YYEEEE. This CDR3 contains 16 residues. CDR3 sequence reads: CASSQNRGVDTDTQYF. CDR3 nucleotides: TGTGCCAGCAGCCAGAACAGGGGGGTCGACACAGATACGCAGTATTTT.

V usage is TRBV6-6 and J usage is TRBJ2-2; a weak D match, TRBD2 (5 bases). This CDR3 is 12 amino acids long. Trimming cost V 7 bases and J 6 bases, with 9 bases left between them. Germline V gene data show CDR1 as MNHNY and CDR2 as SVGAGI (reference sequence). In nucleotides, the CDR3 is TGTGCCAGCACCGACTATCCCGGGGAGCTGTTTTTT. Translation gives CASTDYPGELFF.

The V gene is TRBV9, the J gene TRBJ2-3; unclear D gene. The V end lost 0 bases, the J end lost 4 bases, and 3 bases lay between the germline ends. CDR3 size: 12 residues. Germline loops: CDR1 SGDLS, CDR2 YYNGEE. The CDR3 spells CASSVGADTQYF. CDR3 nucleotides: TGTGCCAGCAGCGTAGGAGCAGATACGCAGTATTTT.

This sequence joins TRBV7-9 and TRBJ1-2; D is undetermined. The CDR3 has 13 residues. Per the germline V gene, CDR1 is SEHNR and CDR2 is FQNEAQ (reference sequence). V was shortened by 3 bases and J by 1 base, with 6 bases between the two germline ends. The CDR3 coding sequence is TGTGCCAGCAGCTTGACTATTAACTATGGCTACACCTTC. As protein: CASSLTINYGYTF. Looking up the rest from reference TRBV7-9 and TRBJ1-2 gives the full variable domain: DTGVSQNPRHKITKRGQNVTFRCDPISEHNRLYWYRQTLGQGPEFLTYFQNEAQLEKSRLLSDRFSAERPKGSFSTLEIQRTEQGDSAMYLCASSLTINYGYTFGSGTRLTVV.

The CDR3 nucleotides are TGTGCCAGCAGCTTAGATGAGGGAGGGGGCACTGAAGCTTTCTTT. It specifies CASSLDEGGGTEAFF. The J gene is TRBJ1-1, the V gene TRBV7-6; D possibly corresponds to TRBD1 (6 bases). Germline CDR1 is SGHVS and CDR2 is FNYEAQ. V gave up 1 base and J gave up 4 bases, with 13 bases separating them. The CDR3 sequence is 15 residues long.